These 21 T cell receptor beta chains came from one sample sequenced in a study of cytomegalovirus exposure and HLA in healthy donors. Assay used: immunoSEQ multiplex PCR; TCRdb lists only in-frame clones, some missing. The data hold 220,000 or so clones, with 75% to 95% observed a single time. Specimen: PBMCs. The receptors derive from a woman aged 18-29 years in good health and CMV-seronegative.

The V gene is TRBV28, the J gene TRBJ1-2; no clear D gene. The V end lost 6 bases, the J end lost 5 bases, and 16 bases lay between the germline ends. The CDR3 is made up of 14 amino acids. Germline V lookup: CDR1 MDHEN, CDR2 SYDVKM. The DNA for the CDR3 is TGTGCCAGCAGGGACTTAACAGTGGGGTATGGCTACACCTTC. It codes for CASRDLTVGYGYTF.

The J gene is TRBJ1-1, the V gene TRBV28, with 7 bases fitting TRBD1. The germline gives CDR1 MDHEN, CDR2 SYDVKM. The V and J ends lost 5 bases and 0 bases, in that order; junction bases with no gene match: 6. This CDR3 is 15 amino acids long. CDR3 coding DNA: TGTGCCAGCAGTCCAACAACAGGGGTGAACACTGAAGCTTTCTTT. This translates into CASSPTTGVNTEAFF.

CDR3 region: CASSYTGVGDTQYF. The CDR3 DNA follows: TGTGCCAGCAGCTATACAGGGGTGGGAGATACGCAGTATTTT. The chain employs TRBV11-2 and TRBJ2-3; 7 bases map to TRBD1. V was clipped by 4 bases and J by 5 bases; unmatched bases: 6. Germline CDR1 and CDR2: SGHAT and FQNNGV. The CDR3 loop spans 14 amino acids.

The V call is TRBV5-1, the J call TRBJ2-1; TRBD2 might be the D (6 bases). V gave up 0 bases and J gave up 7 bases, with 14 bases separating them. The CDR3 has 15 amino acids. Germline V gives CDR1 SGHRS, CDR2 YFSETQ. The CDR3 here is CASSLAVNRGNEQFF. CDR3 coding DNA: TGCGCCAGCAGCTTGGCAGTTAACCGGGGGAATGAGCAGTTCTTC.

V is TRBV27 and J is TRBJ2-3; 7 nucleotides line up with TRBD2. V shed 4 bases and J 8 bases; nucleotides not matched to a gene: 12. The CDR3 sequence is 15 residues long. The germline CDR1 and CDR2 sequences are MNHEY and SMNVEV (reference sequence). The CDR3 region has the DNA TGTGCCAGCAGTTACGGACCGCTCCGGGGGGTTACGCAGTATTTT. Amino acids: CASSYGPLRGVTQYF.

This chain joins TRBV7-8 and TRBJ2-7; the D gene is possibly TRBD2 (6 bases). The germline CDR1 and CDR2 sequences are SGHVS and FQNEAQ. This CDR3 is 14 amino acids long. The ends were cut back, 4 bases at V and 2 bases at J, with 12 bases in the middle. CDR3 sequence (DNA): TGTGCCAGCAGCTCCGAGGGACTCCCCTACGAGCAGTACTTC. Protein sequence: CASSSEGLPYEQYF.

This CDR3 reads CASNAVRGINNEQFF. CDR3 coding DNA: TGTGCCAGTAACGCTGTCAGGGGAATAAACAATGAGCAGTTCTTC. The rearrangement links TRBV19 to TRBJ2-1; D might be TRBD1 (6 bases). The CDR3 spans 15 residues. Germline assignment: CDR1 LNHDA and CDR2 SQIVND (reference sequence). Deletions cut 7 bases from V and 5 bases from J, with 18 bases between.

The J gene is TRBJ1-5, the V gene TRBV10-1; D unresolved. Trimming shortened V by 1 base and J by 8 bases, and 15 bases separated the two germline ends. Germline CDR1 is WNHNN and CDR2 is SYGVQD (reference sequence). The CDR3 consists of 15 residues. The CDR3 is CASSEYRGLVEPQHF. In nucleotides, the CDR3 is TGCGCCAGCAGTGAGTACCGAGGGTTAGTGGAGCCCCAGCATTTT.

The chain couples TRBV7-3 to TRBJ2-7; maybe TRBD1 (6 bases). Trimming shortened V by 4 bases and J by 2 bases, and 18 bases separated the two germline ends. CDR1 and CDR2 (germline): SGHTA, FQGTGA. The CDR3 has 16 residues. CDR3 DNA: TGTGCCAGCAGCTCCATTAGGGCTAGGGGGACCTACGAGCAGTACTTC. Encoded protein: CASSSIRARGTYEQYF.

DNA for the CDR3: TGTGCCAGCAGCTTGGAAGGGGTCTACACACGCTCCTACAATGAGCAGTTCTTC. Protein product: CASSLEGVYTRSYNEQFF. V usage is TRBV5-6 and J usage is TRBJ2-1, with D perhaps TRBD1 (5 bases). The CDR3 loop spans 18 amino acids. Germline lookup yields CDR1 SGHDT and CDR2 YYEEEE. The V end lost 0 bases, the J end lost 0 bases, and 16 bases lay between the germline ends.

The chain joins TRBV29-1 to TRBJ2-7; possibly TRBD1 for D (5 bases). This CDR3 comprises 11 residues. V was cut by 6 bases and J by 2 bases, with 8 bases left in between. Germline V gene sequence: CDR1 SQVTM, CDR2 ANQGSEA. In DNA form, the CDR3 reads TGCAGCGTGGGGCAGACCTACGAGCAGTACTTC. This translates into CSVGQTYEQYF.

This chain joins TRBV7-6 and TRBJ1-4; D unresolved. Germline CDR1 and CDR2: SGHVS and FNYEAQ. This CDR3 has 16 residues. Trimming stripped 1 base from V and 7 bases from J, with 16 bases between. Here the CDR3 reads CASSLGQNRNPEKLFF. DNA of the CDR3: TGTGCCAGCAGCTTAGGCCAGAATCGTAATCCTGAAAAACTGTTTTTT.

The gene calls are TRBV28 and TRBJ2-5; 10 positions match TRBD2. V lost 6 bases and J lost 4; bases outside the gene matches: 8. Germline lookup yields CDR1 MDHEN and CDR2 SYDVKM. This CDR3 has 15 residues. The CDR3 DNA is TGTGCCAGCAGCTCGCGTCTAGCGGGAGTAGAGACCCAGTACTTC. Its translation: CASSSRLAGVETQYF.

The CDR3 DNA is TGCGCCAGCAGCCCGGGGACTAGTACTTCGGCTGAGCAGTTCTTC. It encodes CASSPGTSTSAEQFF. The rearrangement links TRBV5-1 to TRBJ2-1, with 8 bases aligning to TRBD2. Germline-derived CDR1 and CDR2 are SGHRS and YFSETQ. Trimming at V came to 4 bases and at J to 9 bases, leaving 12 bases not matched to a gene. This CDR3 has 15 amino acids.

The chain has TRBV6-1 and TRBJ2-7; D perhaps matches TRBD1 (5 bases). Germline CDR1 is MNHNS and CDR2 is SASEGT. V was trimmed by 6 bases and J by 2 bases, leaving 14 bases between them. The CDR3 runs to 14 residues. CDR3 loop: CASSITGSPYEQYF. The CDR3 DNA sequence: TGTGCCAGCAGCATCACAGGTTCTCCCTACGAGCAGTACTTC.

The gene calls are TRBV4-1 and TRBJ2-5; TRBD1 aligns across 11 bases. CDR1 and CDR2 (germline): MGHRA, YSYEKL. With 0 bases clipped from V and 4 bases from J, the junction kept 1 base outside the gene matches. The CDR3 runs 15 residues. Here the CDR3 reads CASSQEDRGPETQYF. In nucleotides, the CDR3 is TGCGCCAGCAGCCAAGAGGACAGGGGGCCAGAGACCCAGTACTTC.

V and J are TRBV2 and TRBJ2-5, with D unclear. Looked up from germline, CDR1 is SNHLY and CDR2 is FYNNEI. Trimming took 3 bases from V and 2 from J, leaving 13 bases between them. This CDR3 is 15 amino acids long. CDR3 DNA: TGTGCCAGCAGTGACGGCGGCAGCCCTCAAGAGACCCAGTACTTC. Its protein is CASSDGGSPQETQYF.

This clone was found once. J is TRBJ1-5 and V is TRBV18; 7 nucleotides line up with TRBD1. From germline, CDR1 is KGHSH and CDR2 LQKENI. CDR3 length: 16 amino acids. After removal of 3 bases from V and 4 bases from J, the junction contained 9 bases not matched to a gene. DNA of the CDR3: TGTGCCAGCTCACCCCGACGACAGGGACCAAATCAGCCCCAGCATTTT. This codes for CASSPRRQGPNQPQHF. Variable domain in full (rest from reference TRBV18 and TRBJ1-5): NAGVMQNPRHLVRRRGQEARLRCSPMKGHSHVYWYRQLPEEGLKFMVYLQKENIIDESGMPKERFSAEFPKEGPSILRIQQVVRGDSAAYFCASSPRRQGPNQPQHFGDGTRLSIL.

This clone has just a few counts. The V and J genes are TRBV6-1 and TRBJ2-7, with 9 bases matching TRBD2. After removal of 4 bases from V and 4 bases from J, the junction contained 5 bases not matched to a gene. The length of the CDR3 is 14 residues. Germline loops: CDR1 MNHNS, CDR2 SASEGT. CDR3 nucleotides: TGTGCCAGCAGTGTGACTAGCGGAATATACGAGCAGTACTTC. It is translated as CASSVTSGIYEQYF.

This clone was picked up one time. The V and J genes are TRBV28 and TRBJ2-7; unclear D gene. Germline V gives CDR1 MDHEN, CDR2 SYDVKM. The CDR3 has 15 amino acids. Deletions cut 1 base from V and 5 bases from J, with 15 bases between. The CDR3 spells CASSLSPYVSDEQYF. The CDR3 nucleotides are TGTGCCAGCAGTTTATCCCCCTACGTTTCGGACGAGCAGTACTTC.

In this sample, this clone turned up once. The gene calls are TRBV7-6 and TRBJ2-1, with TRBD2 matching over 8 bases. This CDR3 is 14 amino acids long. CDR1 is SGHVS, CDR2 FNYEAQ, per germline. The V gene end was trimmed by 8 bases and the J gene end by 8 bases; junction bases not matched to a gene: 11. Written as DNA, the CDR3 is TGTGCCAGCCGTTGGCTAGCGGGCGTAGATGAGCAGTTCTTC. As protein: CASRWLAGVDEQFF.